The entry below describes one TCR beta chain. Time point noted: persistent/refractory GD, antithyroid drugs over 5 years with positive TRAb. RNA extracted from PBMCs served as the sequencing template. The source of the sample is a study of regulatory T cells in long-lasting Graves disease. Arm-PCR of CDR3 regions and iRepertoire HTBI primers were used to build TCR beta libraries. TCRdb re-called the multiplex PCR reads through MiXCR, storing one row per CDR3 protein. The sample lists a few hundred thousand distinct CDR3 sequences; 20% to 30% were seen once. From germline, CDR1 is SQVTM and CDR2 ANQGSEA. V dropped 6 bases and J dropped 0 bases, with 17 bases sitting between them. The CDR3 covers 15 residues.

The material sequenced was peripheral blood mononuclear cells (PBMCs), taken when the disease was refractory, from a patient treated with antithyroid drugs. The J gene is TRBJ1-1, the V gene TRBV29-1, with D unclear. The TCR was taken from a female donor with Graves disease. This CDR3 reads CSVPHPGLLNTEAFF. As DNA, the CDR3 is TGCAGCGTCCCTCACCCCGGACTGCTGAACACTGAAGCTTTCTTT.